This T cell receptor (beta chain) derives from a study of blood T cell repertoires in COVID-19. The wider study: Acute-phase and convalescent COVID-19 samples originated in the United States, Italy and Spain. Sources were T cells, B-cell-depleted T cells, or PBMCs; the material itself was cDNA or gDNA.

The V gene lost 5 bases and the J gene lost 3 bases, with 16 bases spanning the gap. The CDR3 consists of 16 residues. Germline V gives CDR1 MNHEY, CDR2 SMNVEV (reference sequence). As originally analysed: From reference gene primer amplification, estimates of nucleated cell counts were derived. Method: immunoSEQ multiplex PCR; TCRdb's copy keeps in-frame clones and lacks some. V, J and clone size derive from that table, while D and trimming were established from the DNA sequence. The table records about 200,000 clones, around 82% of them present only once. The clonotype was recovered from a woman aged 40-49 years with acute or convalescent COVID-19. Sequences were obtained from peripheral blood. The genes are TRBV27 and TRBJ2-2; maybe TRBD1 (5 bases). CDR3 in amino acids: CASSPPRQPYTGELFF. CDR3 DNA sequence: TGTGCCAGCAGTCCCCCTAGACAGCCCTACACCGGGGAGCTGTTTTTT.